This section outlines one T cell receptor beta chain sequence together with its context. The target of this receptor is not known. Per-base quality was not reported, and no clone a single base away is much larger than it. Library preparation was by the immunoSEQ multiplex PCR assay. TCRdb holds this immuneACCESS table with in-frame rearrangements only. Some clones are missing; in checked studies, unresolved V genes explain under half, and the rest has no known cause. The sample profile shows roughly 39,000 clones; around three quarters of them were found once. Of the sample, 4.5% to 5.5% is held by the ten largest clones. The data were taken from a study of chemoradiotherapy in HPV16-positive cancers (dated by TCRdb to 2022 to 2024). Looking at the study overall: Candidate HPV-specific T-cell clones and common TCR motifs were defined by functional T-cell assays performed on cells from two HPV16-positive patients. Whether T-cell immunity against the HPV oncoproteins E6 and E7 changes during chemoradiotherapy and whether survival is affected by this immunity were examined in the study. Next, the candidate HPV-specific TCRs and motifs were followed in TCR repertoires from roughly 90 patients with HPV-related cancers. Points the paper makes about the study in general: Among HPV16-positive patients, expansion of HPV-responsive T cells during chemoradiotherapy was associated with better recurrence-free survival. The functional definition of HPV-specific T cells came from only a couple of HPV16-positive patients, and the survival association was reported for HPV16-positive patients. Expansion of candidate HPV-specific clones and E7-related TCR motifs was observed in the tumor microenvironment during treatment, whereas no such expansion was observed for non-HPV-specific T cells.

Germline trimming amounts to 1 base on V and 6 bases on J, with 0 as the count of junction bases outside the gene matches. Spanning cysteine to phenylalanine, the CDR3 consists of 15 amino acids. Only the CDR3 DNA stays, 45 bases, in frame from base 1. For CDR1 and CDR2, the germline V gene lists MNHEY and SVGAGI. Repertoires were sampled multiple times during chemoradiotherapy, which allowed clonal expansion in the tumor microenvironment to be followed. This clonotype was sampled from a human donor with HPV-associated anogenital cancer. The source material was blood, sampled from a patient who underwent chemoradiotherapy. The sequence joins TRBV6-5 to TRBJ1-6, with 10 junctional bases fitting TRBD1. The CDR3 reads CASSYWDRGNSPLHF. Read as DNA, the sequence is TGTGCCAGCAGTTACTGGGACAGGGGTAATTCACCCCTCCACTTT.